The source of this T cell receptor beta chain is a study of cytomegalovirus exposure and HLA in healthy donors. Study outcomes and limitations: As a later analysis showed, a missense DCLRE1C variant was linked to trimming of TCR beta V- and J-genes.

Researchers ran the PCR with 60 Vbeta and 13 Jbeta primers. Sequenced by immunoSEQ multiplex PCR; TCRdb stores in-frame clones only, minus some. The sample gives 40,000 or so clones, roughly nine tenths of which show up once; about 8% is in the top ten. The CDR3 totals 16 residues. The V and J ends lost 1 base and 5 bases, in that order; junction bases with no gene match: 10. The germline CDR1 and CDR2 sequences are SGHRS and YFSETQ. Points on this clone: The antigen remains unidentified.

This clonotype was obtained from a woman between 40 and 50 years old in good health and CMV-seropositive. The specimen was PBMCs. The rearrangement links TRBV5-1 to TRBJ2-7; 9 nucleotides agree with TRBD2. CDR3 residues: CASSLFGSSGGDEQYF. The CDR3 nucleotides are TGCGCCAGCAGCTTGTTTGGCAGTAGCGGGGGAGACGAGCAGTACTTC.